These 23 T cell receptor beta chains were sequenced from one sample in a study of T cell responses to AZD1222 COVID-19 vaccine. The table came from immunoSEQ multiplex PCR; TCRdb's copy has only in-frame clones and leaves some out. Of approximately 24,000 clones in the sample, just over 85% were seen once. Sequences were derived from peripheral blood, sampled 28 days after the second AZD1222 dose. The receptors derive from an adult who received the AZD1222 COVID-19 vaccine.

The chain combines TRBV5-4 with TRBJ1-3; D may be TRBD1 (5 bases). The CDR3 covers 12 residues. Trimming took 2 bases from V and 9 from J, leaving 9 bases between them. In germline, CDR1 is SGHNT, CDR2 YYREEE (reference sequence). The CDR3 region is CASSLSDSTIYF. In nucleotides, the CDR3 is TGTGCCAGCAGCTTATCTGACAGCACCATATATTTT.

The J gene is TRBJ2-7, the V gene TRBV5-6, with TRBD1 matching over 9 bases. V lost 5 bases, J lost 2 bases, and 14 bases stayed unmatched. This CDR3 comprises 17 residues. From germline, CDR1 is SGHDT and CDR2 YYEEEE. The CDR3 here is CASRKGQGVAGPYEQYF. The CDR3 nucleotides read TGTGCCAGCAGGAAGGGACAGGGAGTGGCTGGGCCCTACGAGCAGTACTTC.

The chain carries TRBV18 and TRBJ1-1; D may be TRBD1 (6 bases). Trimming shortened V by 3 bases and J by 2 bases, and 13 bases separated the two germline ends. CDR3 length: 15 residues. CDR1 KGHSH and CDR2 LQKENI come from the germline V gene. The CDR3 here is CASSPFEDSNTEAFF. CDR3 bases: TGTGCCAGCTCACCTTTTGAGGACAGTAACACTGAAGCTTTCTTT.

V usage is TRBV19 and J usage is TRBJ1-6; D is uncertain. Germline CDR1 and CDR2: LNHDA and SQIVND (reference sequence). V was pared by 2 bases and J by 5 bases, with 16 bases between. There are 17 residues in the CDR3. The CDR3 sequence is CASSITGVWRNNSPLHF. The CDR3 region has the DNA TGTGCCAGTAGTATAACCGGCGTGTGGCGGAATAATTCACCCCTCCACTTT.

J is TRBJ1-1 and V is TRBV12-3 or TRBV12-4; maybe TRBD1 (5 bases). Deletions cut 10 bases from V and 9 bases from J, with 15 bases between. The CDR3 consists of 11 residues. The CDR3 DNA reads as TGTGCCACGGGAGGGGTTCCTCAAGCTTTCTTT. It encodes CATGGVPQAFF.

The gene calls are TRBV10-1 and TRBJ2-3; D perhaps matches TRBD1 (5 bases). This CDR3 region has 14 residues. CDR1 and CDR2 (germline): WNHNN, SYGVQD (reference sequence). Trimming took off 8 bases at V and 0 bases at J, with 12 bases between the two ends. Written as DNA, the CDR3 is TGCGCCAGCTCCGACAGCCATAGCACAGATACGCAGTATTTT. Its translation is CASSDSHSTDTQYF.

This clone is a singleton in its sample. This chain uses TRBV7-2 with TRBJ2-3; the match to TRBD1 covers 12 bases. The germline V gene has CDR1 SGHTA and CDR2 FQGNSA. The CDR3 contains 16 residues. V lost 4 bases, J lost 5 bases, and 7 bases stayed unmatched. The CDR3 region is CASSSTGTGGRDTQYF. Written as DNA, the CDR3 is TGTGCCAGCAGCTCGACCGGGACAGGGGGCAGAGATACGCAGTATTTT. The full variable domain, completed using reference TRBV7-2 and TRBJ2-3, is GAGVSQSPSNKVTEKGKDVELRCDPISGHTALYWYRQSLGQGLEFLIYFQGNSAPDKSGLPSDRFSAERTGGSVSTLTIQRTQQEDSAVYLCASSSTGTGGRDTQYFGPGTRLTVL.

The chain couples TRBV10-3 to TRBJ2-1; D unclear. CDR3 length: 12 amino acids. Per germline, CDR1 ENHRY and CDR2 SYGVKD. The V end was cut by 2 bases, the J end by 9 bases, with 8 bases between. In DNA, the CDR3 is TGTGCCATCAGTGAGGACGGGTTTGAGCAGTTCTTC. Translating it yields CAISEDGFEQFF.

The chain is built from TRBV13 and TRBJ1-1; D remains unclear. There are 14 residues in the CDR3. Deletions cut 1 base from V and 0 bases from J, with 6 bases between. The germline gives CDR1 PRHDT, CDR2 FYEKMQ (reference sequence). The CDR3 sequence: CASSLVQLNTEAFF. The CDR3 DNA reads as TGTGCCAGCAGCTTAGTACAGCTGAACACTGAAGCTTTCTTT.

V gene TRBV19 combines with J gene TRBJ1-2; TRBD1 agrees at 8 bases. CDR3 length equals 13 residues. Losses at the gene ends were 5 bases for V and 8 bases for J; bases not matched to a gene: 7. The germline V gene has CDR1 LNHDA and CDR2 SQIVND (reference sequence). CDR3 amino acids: CASSPQGQGGYTF. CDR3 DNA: TGTGCCAGTAGTCCTCAAGGACAGGGCGGCTACACCTTC.

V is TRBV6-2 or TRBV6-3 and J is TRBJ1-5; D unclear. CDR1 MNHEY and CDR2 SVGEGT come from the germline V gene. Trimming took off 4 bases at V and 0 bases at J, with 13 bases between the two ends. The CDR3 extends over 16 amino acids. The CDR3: CASSSAAVYSNQPQHF. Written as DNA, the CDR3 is TGTGCCAGCAGTTCCGCGGCGGTCTATAGCAATCAGCCCCAGCATTTT.

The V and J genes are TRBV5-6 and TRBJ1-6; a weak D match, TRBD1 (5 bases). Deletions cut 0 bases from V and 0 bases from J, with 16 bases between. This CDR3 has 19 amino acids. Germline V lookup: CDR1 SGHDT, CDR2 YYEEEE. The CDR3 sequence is CASSLGPRRGGSYNSPLHF. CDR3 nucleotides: TGTGCCAGCAGCTTGGGCCCTCGGCGGGGCGGCTCCTATAATTCACCCCTCCACTTT.

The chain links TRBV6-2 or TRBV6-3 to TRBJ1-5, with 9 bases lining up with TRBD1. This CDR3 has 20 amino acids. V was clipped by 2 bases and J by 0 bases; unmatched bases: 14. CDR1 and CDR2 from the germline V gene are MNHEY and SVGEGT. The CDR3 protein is CASSYLPGQGIGYSNQPQHF. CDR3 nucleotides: TGTGCCAGCAGTTACCTCCCGGGACAGGGTATCGGGTATAGCAATCAGCCCCAGCATTTT.

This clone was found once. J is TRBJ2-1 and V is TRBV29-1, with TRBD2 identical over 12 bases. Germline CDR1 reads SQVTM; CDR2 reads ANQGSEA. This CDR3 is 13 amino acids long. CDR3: CSAGLAGGYEQFF. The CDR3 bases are TGCAGTGCCGGGCTAGCGGGGGGGTATGAGCAGTTCTTC.

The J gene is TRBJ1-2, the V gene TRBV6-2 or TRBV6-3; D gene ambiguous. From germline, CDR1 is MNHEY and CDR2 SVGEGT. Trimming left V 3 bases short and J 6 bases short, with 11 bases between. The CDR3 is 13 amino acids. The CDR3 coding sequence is TGTGCCAGCAGTTATGCGGGCTATGATGGCTACACCTTC. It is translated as CASSYAGYDGYTF.

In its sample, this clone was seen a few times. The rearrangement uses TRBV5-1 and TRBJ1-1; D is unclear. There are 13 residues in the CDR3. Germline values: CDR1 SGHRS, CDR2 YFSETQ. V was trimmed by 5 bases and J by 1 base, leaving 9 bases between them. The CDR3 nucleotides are TGCGCCAGCAGTGACTGGGGGAACACTGAAGCTTTCTTT. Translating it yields CASSDWGNTEAFF.

For the CDR3, the DNA is TGTGCCAGCAGCTTGGACGGCGGGGGGAACTACGAGCAGTACTTC. Encoded protein: CASSLDGGGNYEQYF. The chain carries TRBV5-4 and TRBJ2-7, with 8 bases matching TRBD2. In germline, CDR1 is SGHNT, CDR2 YYREEE (reference sequence). The CDR3 runs to 15 residues. Trimming at V came to 0 bases and at J to 3 bases, leaving 5 bases not matched to a gene.

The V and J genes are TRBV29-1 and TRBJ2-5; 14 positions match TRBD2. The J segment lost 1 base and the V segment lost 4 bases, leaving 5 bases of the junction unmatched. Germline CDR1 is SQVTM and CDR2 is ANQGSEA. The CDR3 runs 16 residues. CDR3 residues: CSVAGLAGGFQETQYF. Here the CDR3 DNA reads TGCAGCGTTGCAGGACTAGCGGGGGGTTTCCAAGAGACCCAGTACTTC.

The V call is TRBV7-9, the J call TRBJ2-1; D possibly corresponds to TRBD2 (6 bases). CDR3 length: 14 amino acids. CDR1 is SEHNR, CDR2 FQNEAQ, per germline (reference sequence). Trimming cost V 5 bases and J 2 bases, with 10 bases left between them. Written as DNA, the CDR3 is TGTGCCAGCAGCATGGGACTGGCCTACAATGAGCAGTTCTTC. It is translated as CASSMGLAYNEQFF. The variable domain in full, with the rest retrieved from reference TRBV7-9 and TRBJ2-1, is DTGVSQNPRHKITKRGQNVTFRCDPISEHNRLYWYRQTLGQGPEFLTYFQNEAQLEKSRLLSDRFSAERPKGSFSTLEIQRTEQGDSAMYLCASSMGLAYNEQFFGPGTRLTVL.

In DNA, the CDR3 is TGTGCCAGCAGCCAAGGGGGAGCTGGGGCCAACGTCCTGACTTTC. Its protein product is CASSQGGAGANVLTF. The J gene is TRBJ2-6, the V gene TRBV3-1 (or the pseudogene TRBV3-2); D possibly corresponds to TRBD2 (5 bases). The V end lost 1 base, the J end lost 2 bases, and 6 bases lay between the germline ends. The germline CDR1 and CDR2 sequences are LGHDT and YNNKEL (reference sequence). This CDR3 is built from 15 residues.

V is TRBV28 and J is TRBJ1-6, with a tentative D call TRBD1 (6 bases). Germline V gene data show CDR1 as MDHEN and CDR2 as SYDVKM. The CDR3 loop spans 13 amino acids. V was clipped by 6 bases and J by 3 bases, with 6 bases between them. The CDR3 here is CASRGGYNSPLHF. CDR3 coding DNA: TGTGCCAGCAGAGGGGGCTATAATTCACCCCTCCACTTT. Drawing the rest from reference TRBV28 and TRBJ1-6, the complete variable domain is DVKVTQSSRYLVKRTGEKVFLECVQDMDHENMFWYRQDPGLGLRLIYFSYDVKMKEKGDIPEGYSVSREKKERFSLILESASTNQTSMYLCASRGGYNSPLHFGNGTRLTVT.

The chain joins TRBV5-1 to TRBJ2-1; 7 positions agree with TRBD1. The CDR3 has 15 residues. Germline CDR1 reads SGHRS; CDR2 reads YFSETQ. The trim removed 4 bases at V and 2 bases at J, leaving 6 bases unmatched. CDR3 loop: CASSPGTVTYNEQFF. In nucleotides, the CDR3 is TGCGCCAGCAGCCCCGGGACAGTCACCTACAATGAGCAGTTCTTC.

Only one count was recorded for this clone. The CDR3 nucleotides read TGCAGTGCTAGTAGGGGAGGACTAGCGGGGGGGACAACCCAGTACTTC. This gives the protein CSASRGGLAGGTTQYF. The V and J genes are TRBV20-1 and TRBJ2-5; 15 nucleotides agree with TRBD2. The CDR3 runs 16 residues. Germline V lookup: CDR1 DFQATT, CDR2 SNEGSKA (reference sequence). Germline trimming cut 3 bases from V and 8 bases from J; bases unmatched to any gene: 10.